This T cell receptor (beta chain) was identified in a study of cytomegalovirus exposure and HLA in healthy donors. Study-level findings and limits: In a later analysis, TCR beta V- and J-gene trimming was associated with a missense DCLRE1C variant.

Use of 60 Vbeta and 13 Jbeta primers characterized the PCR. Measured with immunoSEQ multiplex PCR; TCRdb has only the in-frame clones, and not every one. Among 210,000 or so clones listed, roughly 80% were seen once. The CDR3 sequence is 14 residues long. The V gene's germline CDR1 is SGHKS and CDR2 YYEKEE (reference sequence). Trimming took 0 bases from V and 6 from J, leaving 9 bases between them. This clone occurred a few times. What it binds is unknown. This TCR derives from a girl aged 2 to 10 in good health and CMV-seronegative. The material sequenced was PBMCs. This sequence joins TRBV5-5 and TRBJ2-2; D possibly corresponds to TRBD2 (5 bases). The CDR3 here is CASSLEWGAGELFF. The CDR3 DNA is TGTGCCAGCAGCTTGGAATGGGGAGCCGGGGAGCTGTTTTTT.